Listed here are 28 T cell receptor beta chains from one sample, sequenced in a study of HIV-infected patients and healthy controls. Approximately 500 ng RNA was reverse transcribed with alpha and beta constant-region primers. Each of the alpha and beta chains got its own library through chain-specific third strand synthesis with indices. TCRdb reanalysed the 5' RACE reads using MiXCR and keeps one entry per CDR3 protein. The table lists approximately 12,000 distinct CDR3 sequences, around 9% of them singletons, with roughly a quarter in the top ten. Whole blood was used without fractionation, so all unsorted peripheral T cells were included. The material sequenced was blood, taken before antiretroviral therapy. The receptors derive from an adult with HIV infection. The donor label of this sample is uncertain.

A few counts support this clonotype. The gene calls are TRBV12-3 or TRBV12-4 and TRBJ2-3; D is unresolved. V was clipped by 1 base and J by 3 bases, with 8 bases between them. There are 14 residues in the CDR3. The CDR3 loop reads CASSLVSTTDTQYF. In nucleotides, the CDR3 is TGTGCCAGCAGTTTAGTATCTACAACAGATACGCAGTATTTT.

This clonotype was counted at least ten times. The chain links TRBV20-1 to TRBJ1-6, with unresolved D. V shed 1 base and J shed 2 bases, with 12 bases lying between them. Per the germline V gene, CDR1 is DFQATT and CDR2 is SNEGSKA (reference sequence). The CDR3 runs 16 residues. DNA for the CDR3: TGCAGTGCTAGAGGCGAGACAACCCCCTATAATTCACCCCTCCACTTT. Translated, it gives CSARGETTPYNSPLHF.

By sample fraction, this clonotype is medium-sized (0.01 to 0.1%). The rearrangement links TRBV5-6 to TRBJ1-2, with TRBD1 identical over 7 bases. In germline, CDR1 is SGHDT, CDR2 YYEEEE. Trimming took 4 bases from V and 3 from J; bases not matched to a gene: 9. This CDR3 has 15 residues. The CDR3 coding sequence is TGTGCCAGCAGCCCGGTAACAGGGGCTCACTATGGCTACACCTTC. Translated: CASSPVTGAHYGYTF.

This clonotype was counted at least ten times. The chain is built from TRBV15 and TRBJ2-3; 9 bases are a match to TRBD1. V was clipped by 5 bases and J by 3 bases; unmatched bases: 6. Per germline, CDR1 LNHNV and CDR2 YYDKDF (reference sequence). This CDR3 is 15 amino acids long. CDR3 residues: CATSRGTGQTDTQYF. The CDR3 region has the DNA TGTGCCACCAGCCGGGGGACAGGGCAGACAGATACGCAGTATTTT.

This clonotype was detected ten times or more. This sequence joins TRBV3-1 and TRBJ1-2; D gene unclear. The germline gives CDR1 LGHDT, CDR2 YNNKEL (reference sequence). V was clipped by 4 bases and J by 6 bases, with 9 bases between them. The CDR3 covers 12 residues. The CDR3 DNA is TGTGCCAGCAGCCGGGGAAGCGATGGCTACACCTTC. This encodes CASSRGSDGYTF.

This chain joins TRBV5-1 and TRBJ1-1, with D unresolved. The CDR3 runs 15 residues. From germline, CDR1 is SGHRS and CDR2 YFSETQ. With 0 bases removed from V and 4 bases from J, the gap between germline ends came to 13 bases. CDR3: CASSLGSGQATEAFF. The CDR3 bases are TGCGCCAGCAGCTTGGGGAGCGGGCAGGCCACTGAAGCTTTCTTT.

This clonotype was recorded at least ten times. This chain uses TRBV19 with TRBJ2-2, with D possibly TRBD2 on 5 matching bases. Germline CDR1 reads LNHDA; CDR2 reads SQIVND (reference sequence). V was trimmed by 4 bases and J by 6 bases, leaving 12 bases between them. The CDR3 sequence is 14 residues long. The CDR3 DNA follows: TGTGCCAGTAGTAGCCCGGGATCGGCCGGGGAGCTGTTTTTT. Amino acid sequence: CASSSPGSAGELFF.

The CDR3 region is CSARVGQADNSPLHF. The CDR3 DNA sequence: TGCAGTGCTAGAGTGGGACAGGCGGATAATTCACCCCTCCACTTT. This chain joins TRBV20-1 and TRBJ1-6; 8 nucleotides agree with TRBD1. Trimming removed 1 base from V and 5 bases from J; junction bases left unmatched: 4. Per germline, CDR1 DFQATT and CDR2 SNEGSKA (reference sequence). This CDR3 comprises 15 residues.

By proportion, this clonotype is medium-sized. The rearrangement uses TRBV5-6 and TRBJ2-1, with D perhaps TRBD2 (6 bases). This CDR3 region has 15 residues. Trimming pared 7 bases from V and 3 bases from J, leaving 17 bases between. Germline assignment: CDR1 SGHDT and CDR2 YYEEEE. The CDR3 is CASHPLRGYYNEQFF. CDR3 DNA sequence: TGTGCCAGCCACCCTTTGCGGGGCTACTACAATGAGCAGTTCTTC. Variable domain in full (rest from reference TRBV5-6 and TRBJ2-1): DAGVTQSPTHLIKTRGQQVTLRCSPKSGHDTVSWYQQALGQGPQFIFQYYEEEERQRGNFPDRFSGHQFPNYSSELNVNALLLGDSALYLCASHPLRGYYNEQFFGPGTRLTVL.

This sequence joins TRBV7-2 and TRBJ2-5, with TRBD2 as a possible D gene (6 bases). Germline CDR1 and CDR2: SGHTA and FQGNSA. Trimming removed 2 bases from V and 2 bases from J, with 15 bases in between. The CDR3 has 16 residues. The CDR3 protein is CASSLSLYGGQETQYF. The CDR3 DNA reads TGTGCCAGCAGCTTAAGTTTATACGGGGGTCAAGAGACCCAGTACTTC.

At least ten counts were recorded for this clonotype. The J gene is TRBJ2-5, the V gene TRBV18, with 9 bases matching TRBD1. The junction had 8 bases not matched to a gene; V was cut back by 3 bases and J by 6 bases. This CDR3 has 15 amino acids. The V gene's germline CDR1 is KGHSH and CDR2 LQKENI. The CDR3 loop is CASSPGQGLGQTQYF. The CDR3 DNA sequence: TGTGCCAGCTCACCGGGACAGGGTTTGGGGCAGACCCAGTACTTC.

This clonotype is deemed medium-sized. The chain recombines TRBV7-6 with TRBJ2-7; TRBD1 might be the D (5 bases). Germline loops: CDR1 SGHVS, CDR2 FNYEAQ. CDR3 length: 14 amino acids. V was trimmed by 5 bases and J by 1 base, leaving 12 bases between them. CDR3 sequence (DNA): TGTGCCAGCAGCCCAAACAGGCGATCCTACGAGCAGTACTTC. Protein: CASSPNRRSYEQYF.

This clonotype has at least ten counts. This chain joins TRBV12-3 or TRBV12-4 and TRBJ1-5; D uncertain. Trimming pared 3 bases from V and 2 bases from J, leaving 8 bases between. There are 14 residues in the CDR3. The CDR3 is CASSFFQGNQPQHF. CDR3 in DNA: TGTGCCAGCAGTTTCTTCCAGGGCAATCAGCCCCAGCATTTT.

This clonotype was detected many times. This chain links TRBV5-1 with TRBJ2-7, with 7 bases identical to TRBD1. Germline V CDR1 and CDR2: SGHRS, YFSETQ. The CDR3 covers 15 residues. J gave up 6 bases and V 0 bases, and 9 bases lay outside the gene matches. CDR3 region: CASSLGSGGFIEQYF. As DNA, the CDR3 is TGCGCCAGCAGCTTGGGGTCAGGGGGTTTCATCGAGCAGTACTTC.

This clonotype has ten or more counts. This rearrangement joins TRBV7-6 to TRBJ1-1; TRBD1 agrees at 7 bases. Losses at the gene ends were 6 bases for V and 1 base for J; bases not matched to a gene: 5. Germline V gene lookup returns CDR1 SGHVS and CDR2 FNYEAQ. This CDR3 is 14 amino acids long. CDR3 in DNA: TGTGCCAGCAGTTCCGCAGGGGGGAACACTGAAGCTTTCTTT. Translated, it gives CASSSAGGNTEAFF.

Many counts were recorded for this clonotype. CDR3 sequence: CASTHTSEAFF. The CDR3 region has the DNA TGTGCCAGCACTCACACCTCTGAAGCTTTCTTT. The chain combines TRBV6-2 or TRBV6-3 with TRBJ1-1; D gene unclear. Per germline, CDR1 MNHEY and CDR2 SVGEGT. Trimming pared 7 bases from V and 6 bases from J, leaving 9 bases between. The CDR3 is made up of 11 amino acids.

With regard to this clonotype: A read error is possible here, since a much larger clone lies one base away. The chain recombines TRBV29-1 with TRBJ2-3; no reliable D call. This CDR3 contains 10 residues. Per germline, CDR1 SQVTM and CDR2 ANQGSEA. CDR3 sequence (DNA): TGCAGCGGGAACACAGATGCGCAGTATTTT. Protein: CSGNTDAQYF.

About this clonotype itself: A junction boundary mismatches the germline segment, possibly from a read error. V and J are TRBV4-1 and TRBJ2-1, with a weak D call TRBD1 (5 bases). This CDR3 has 16 amino acids. The germline V gene has CDR1 MGHRA and CDR2 YSYEKL. CDR3 DNA sequence: TGCGCCAGCAGCCAAGAGGGGCGAGTCTCCTACAATGAGCATTTCTTC. Encoded protein: CASSQEGRVSYNEHFF.

By proportion, this clonotype is large. The chain links TRBV7-9 to TRBJ1-1; D may be TRBD1 (5 bases). V gave up 4 bases and J gave up 0 bases, with 6 bases separating them. Per germline, CDR1 SEHNR and CDR2 FQNEAQ (reference sequence). This CDR3 region has 13 residues. This CDR3 reads CASSWGMNTEAFF. The CDR3 nucleotides are TGTGCCAGCAGCTGGGGCATGAACACTGAAGCTTTCTTT.

This clonotype was seen repeatedly, ten times or more. This rearrangement joins TRBV9 to TRBJ2-1; tentative D call: TRBD2 (6 bases). V lost 2 bases to trimming and J lost 1 base, with 16 bases between them. Germline lookup yields CDR1 SGDLS and CDR2 YYNGEE. This CDR3 region has 17 residues. The CDR3 sequence is CASSVGVGSGSYNEQFF. In DNA, the CDR3 is TGTGCCAGCAGCGTGGGGGTCGGGAGCGGGTCCTACAATGAGCAGTTCTTC.

The chain is built from TRBV7-2 and TRBJ2-1; D is uncertain. Trimming shortened V by 4 bases and J by 5 bases, and 12 bases separated the two germline ends. The CDR3 consists of 14 residues. The germline CDR1 and CDR2 sequences are SGHTA and FQGNSA. CDR3 in amino acids: CASSSPNSNNEQFF. CDR3 DNA: TGTGCCAGCAGCTCGCCAAATTCCAACAATGAGCAGTTCTTC.

This clonotype was seen repeatedly, ten times or more. This chain uses TRBV19 with TRBJ2-3; 12 positions match TRBD2. The CDR3 runs 15 residues. Germline CDR1 reads LNHDA; CDR2 reads SQIVND (reference sequence). J lost 4 bases, V lost 7 bases, and 6 bases had no gene match. The CDR3 nucleotides read TGTGCCAGTAATCCTAGCGGGAGGGCCGCAGATACGCAGTATTTT. This sequence encodes CASNPSGRAADTQYF.

This clonotype was seen at least ten times. The chain is built from TRBV18 and TRBJ1-5, with 8 bases fitting TRBD1. Losses at the gene ends were 9 bases for V and 0 bases for J; bases not matched to a gene: 10. Looked up from germline, CDR1 is KGHSH and CDR2 is LQKENI. This CDR3 has 16 amino acids. CDR3 nucleotide sequence: TGTGCCAGTTCCAGCAACAGGGGGGTTAGCAATCAGCCCCAGCATTTT. Its protein is CASSSNRGVSNQPQHF.

This clonotype came up many times. This chain links TRBV28 with TRBJ2-1, with a tentative D call TRBD2 (5 bases). The germline V and J ends were trimmed by 8 bases and 0 bases, with 11 bases remaining between them. Germline V lookup: CDR1 MDHEN, CDR2 SYDVKM. The CDR3 is 14 amino acids. CDR3 DNA: TGTGCCAGCGGCCAGAGCGGCTCCTACAATGAGCAGTTCTTC. As protein: CASGQSGSYNEQFF.

This clonotype is labeled medium-sized. J is TRBJ2-7 and V is TRBV24-1; 7 nucleotides line up with TRBD1. V shed 0 bases, J shed 3 bases, and the junction held 10 bases outside the gene matches. The CDR3 consists of 17 residues. CDR1 and CDR2 (germline): KGHDR, SFDVKD. CDR3 residues: CATSDLRTGDPYYEQYF. The DNA for the CDR3 is TGTGCCACCAGTGATTTGAGAACAGGGGACCCTTACTACGAGCAGTACTTC.

At least ten counts were recorded for this clonotype. The chain employs TRBV30 and TRBJ2-7; D is perhaps TRBD1 (5 bases). The CDR3 is 11 residues long. Germline V gene data show CDR1 as GTSNPN and CDR2 as SVGIG (reference sequence). The V end was cut by 2 bases, the J end by 6 bases, with 8 bases between. Here the CDR3 DNA reads TGTGCCTGGAGTCAGGGCAGCGAGCAGTACTTC. Translation gives CAWSQGSEQYF.

This clonotype was seen at least ten times. V is TRBV10-3 and J is TRBJ2-7, with D unclear. V lost 4 bases to trimming and J lost 1 base, with 5 bases between them. The CDR3 extends over 12 amino acids. CDR1 and CDR2 (germline): ENHRY, SYGVKD. CDR3 nucleotides: TGTGCCATCAGTGGGGGATCCTACGAGCAGTACTTC. Protein sequence: CAISGGSYEQYF.

There are many counts of this clonotype. The CDR3 DNA follows: TGTGCCTGGAGTGTACTGCGTGGCCCGTCAACCGACAGCACAGATACGCAGTATTTT. As protein: CAWSVLRGPSTDSTDTQYF. V usage is TRBV30 and J usage is TRBJ2-3; no definite D call. The germline V gene encodes CDR1 GTSNPN and CDR2 SVGIG (reference sequence). The CDR3 extends over 19 amino acids. Deletions cut 0 bases from V and 0 bases from J, with 22 bases between.